Given below is one TCR beta chain in context. What this receptor recognizes is not known. Base qualities are not provided; no much larger clone lies one nucleotide away. The data stem from a study of identical twins (TCRdb year 2016). Study-wide context: To test whether fetal clonotypes persist, the study used deep sequencing on TCR alpha and beta repertoires from monozygotic twins, unrelated adults of various ages, and cord blood. To rule out contamination, replicate twin experiments were performed at different times with different library preparation protocols. General findings and caveats noted by the study authors: Out-of-frame TCR alpha sharing in monozygotic twins was systematically underestimated by recombination models, whereas sharing between unrelated individuals was in agreement with the recombination models. Compared with coincidental sharing between unrelated individuals, out-of-frame TCR alpha sequences shared between twins showed an excess of sequences with low generation probability. In beta out-of-frame sequences, excess twin sharing was weaker, because having fewer shared sequences lowered the signal-to-noise ratio. Because the same donors could not be followed over many years, conclusions were based on cross-sectional statistical analysis. Abundant cord blood beta clonotypes carried fewer insertions; young adult naive repertoires showed a weaker similar trend, while memory repertoires showed none. Zero-insertion analyses could be partly confounded by invariant T cells such as MAIT and iNKT, though diverse VJ usage argued against such confounding for most clonotypes.

Every donor was a healthy Caucasian. The library was produced with 5' RACE. TCRdb lists the instrument as Illumina HiSeq 2000. Template switching added a universal primer binding site, and the final cDNA carried a unique molecular identifier that allowed TCR cDNA molecules to be counted accurately. First-strand cDNA for TCR alpha and beta chains was synthesized from specific primers in the conserved constant-segment region. Each cDNA library was double barcoded, with a SMART-Mk sample barcode plus Illumina barcodes, to control for contamination. TruSeq adapter sequences, together with Illumina sample barcodes, were added in two successive PCR steps. The Illumina HiSeq platform was used with custom primers to sequence TCR alpha and beta cDNA libraries. From the authors' description of their analysis: Unique molecular identifiers were extracted from raw reads with MiGEC, and CDR3 positions were determined with MiXCR. Recombination models were inferred per individual with the repgenHMM and IGoR tools using an EM algorithm. Shared clonotypes were analyzed with the tcR package in R, and sharing was normalized by the product of cloneset sizes. Out-of-frame nonproductive sequences were analyzed to study raw recombination free of thymic and clonal selection effects. TCRdb reprocessing: public reads trimmed at Q25 with fastp, clones called with MiXCR, in-frame beta chains kept. Each record represents a unique CDR3 protein, reported with the most common genes and DNA among its rows. TCRdb, not the original authors, processed these V and J calls. Here the sample has 1.5 million to 2 million distinct CDR3 sequences; under 35% occur a single time. About 0.27% of the sample comes from the top ten.

Inclusive of the bounding cysteine and phenylalanine, the CDR3 is 15 residues long. The sequence is cut down to CDR3 DNA, 45 bases in frame from base 1. The CDR1 and CDR2 encoded by the germline V gene are SQVTM and ANQGSEA. V is clipped by 6 bases and J by 3 bases, and the sequence between their germline boundaries is 15 bases long. The chain is made from TRBV29-1 and TRBJ2-6; matching of 5 bases hints at TRBD1 as the D gene. The sequencing sample was made of cord blood. The TCR was taken from a newborn girl in good health. The CDR3 amino acid sequence is: CSVRLGVVGANVLTF. The DNA sequence is TGCAGCGTAAGGCTAGGGGTAGTTGGGGCCAACGTCCTGACTTTC.